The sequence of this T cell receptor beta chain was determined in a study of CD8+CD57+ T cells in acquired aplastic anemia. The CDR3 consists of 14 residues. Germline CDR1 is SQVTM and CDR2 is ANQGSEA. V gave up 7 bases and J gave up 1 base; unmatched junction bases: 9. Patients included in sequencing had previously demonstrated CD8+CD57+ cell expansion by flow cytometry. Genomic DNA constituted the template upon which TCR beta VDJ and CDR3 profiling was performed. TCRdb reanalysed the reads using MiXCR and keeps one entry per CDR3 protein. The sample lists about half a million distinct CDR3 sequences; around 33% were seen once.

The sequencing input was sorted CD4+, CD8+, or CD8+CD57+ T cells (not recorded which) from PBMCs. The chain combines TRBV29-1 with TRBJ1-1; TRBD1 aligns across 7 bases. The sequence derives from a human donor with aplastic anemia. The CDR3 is CSANRDRQNTEAFF. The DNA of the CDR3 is TGCAGCGCCAACCGGGACAGACAGAACACTGAAGCTTTCTTT.